These 25 T cell receptor beta chains originate from one sample sequenced in a study of metastatic and nonmetastatic thyroid tumors (dated by TCRdb to between 2020 and 2021). No treatment had been received by any patient before thyroid surgery. Libraries were prepared through PCR. TCRdb lists the instrument as Illumina HiSeq 4000. In-frame beta chains were kept once TCRdb had trimmed the public reads at Q25 with fastp and called clones with MiXCR. The sample table contains fewer than 25,000 clones; only one count was recorded for around 18% of them. Together, the top ten hold under 25% of the sample. Sample: blood. Every receptor here comes from a male donor with papillary thyroid cancer or a benign thyroid nodule (not recorded which). Some clones in this sample may be carry-over from other donors' samples.

This chain joins TRBV4-3 and TRBJ2-7; 10 bases are a match to TRBD1. Germline CDR1 reads LGHNA; CDR2 reads YSLEER. V shed 1 base, J shed 3 bases, and the junction held 3 bases outside the gene matches. The CDR3 loop spans 15 amino acids. CDR3 amino acids: CASSQAWTGGYEQYF. The CDR3 nucleotides are TGCGCCAGCAGCCAAGCTTGGACAGGGGGCTACGAGCAGTACTTC.

This clone has at least ten counts. Relative to the germline gene, one junction end is altered; a read error may explain this. The V call is TRBV3-1, the J call TRBJ2-2, with no clear D. The CDR3 extends over 13 amino acids. The germline gives CDR1 LGHDT, CDR2 YNNKEL (reference sequence). The CDR3 DNA reads as TGTGCCAGCATCCAATGGAGCACCGGGGAGCTGTTTTTT. Translating gives CASIQWSTGELFF.

This clone was seen at least ten times. This sequence joins TRBV29-1 and TRBJ2-4; 9 bases are shared with TRBD2. The CDR3 length is 15 residues. The V gene end was trimmed by 7 bases and the J gene end by 3 bases; junction bases not matched to a gene: 10. The germline CDR1 and CDR2 sequences are SQVTM and ANQGSEA. The CDR3: CSANGREGIKNIQYF. The CDR3 DNA is TGCAGCGCCAACGGGCGGGAGGGGATCAAAAACATTCAGTACTTC.

This clone appeared many times. The chain uses TRBV10-3 and TRBJ1-4; 9 bases map to TRBD1. Per germline, CDR1 ENHRY and CDR2 SYGVKD. The V gene end was trimmed by 2 bases and the J gene end by 8 bases; junction bases not matched to a gene: 6. The length of the CDR3 is 15 residues. CDR3 in amino acids: CAISEPGQGNEKLFF. For the CDR3, the DNA is TGTGCCATCAGTGAGCCGGGACAGGGCAACGAAAAACTGTTTTTT.

In its sample, this clone was seen once. The rearrangement uses TRBV7-9 and TRBJ2-2; D may correspond to TRBD1 or TRBD2 (5 bases each). This CDR3 spans 15 amino acids. The germline gives CDR1 SEHNR, CDR2 FQNEAQ (reference sequence). V dropped 5 bases and J dropped 3 bases, with 13 bases sitting between them. The CDR3 DNA reads as TGTGCCAGCAGCCGAGTCGGGACGGACACCGGGGAGCTGTTTTTT. It specifies CASSRVGTDTGELFF.

This clone has ten or more counts. The chain links TRBV3-1 to TRBJ2-2; D is perhaps TRBD1 or TRBD2 (5 bases each). Between the trimmed V and J ends, which lost 2 bases and 4 bases, there was a span of 17 bases. This CDR3 is 17 amino acids long. The germline gives CDR1 LGHDT, CDR2 YNNKEL (reference sequence). CDR3 in amino acids: CASSQSGTYLGTGELFF. The CDR3 DNA reads as TGTGCCAGCAGCCAATCAGGGACCTACCTGGGCACCGGGGAGCTGTTTTTT.

This clone has at least ten counts. The chain employs TRBV3-1 and TRBJ2-3; 8 bases match TRBD2. The V gene end was trimmed by 4 bases and the J gene end by 2 bases; junction bases not matched to a gene: 8. Germline-derived CDR1 and CDR2 are LGHDT and YNNKEL (reference sequence). There are 16 residues in the CDR3. This CDR3 reads CASSLRGAGATDTQYF. For the CDR3, the DNA is TGTGCCAGCAGCCTCCGCGGAGCGGGAGCCACAGATACGCAGTATTTT.

This clone is medium-sized. The chain combines TRBV6-4 with TRBJ2-1; 7 bases line up with TRBD2. The CDR3 contains 14 residues. The germline gives CDR1 MRHNA, CDR2 SNTAGT. The J segment lost 4 bases and the V segment lost 0 bases, leaving 0 bases of the junction unmatched. The CDR3 DNA is TGTGCCAGCAGTGACTCAGCGGGATACAATGAGCAGTTCTTC. It is translated as CASSDSAGYNEQFF.

There are many counts of this clone. V usage is TRBV7-3 and J usage is TRBJ2-3; 9 bases align to TRBD2. V trimming: 5 bases; J trimming: 2 bases; junction bases outside the gene matches: 11. Germline CDR1 SGHTA, CDR2 FQGTGA. This CDR3 region has 17 residues. The CDR3 protein is CASSQDLSGGTTDTQYF. CDR3 DNA sequence: TGTGCCAGCAGCCAGGACCTAAGCGGGGGGACCACAGATACGCAGTATTTT.

Ten or more counts support this clone. This chain uses TRBV4-1 with TRBJ1-1; unclear D gene. This CDR3 has 16 residues. The germline CDR1 and CDR2 sequences are MGHRA and YSYEKL. Trimming pared 0 bases from V and 2 bases from J, leaving 13 bases between. The CDR3 DNA is TGCGCCAGCAGCCAAGATATCTACAGACAAAACACTGAAGCTTTCTTT. It is translated as CASSQDIYRQNTEAFF.

J is TRBJ1-2 and V is TRBV5-1, with D uncertain. The CDR3 loop spans 14 amino acids. V shed 2 bases and J shed 1 base, with 9 bases lying between them. Looked up from germline, CDR1 is SGHRS and CDR2 is YFSETQ. In DNA form, the CDR3 reads TGCGCCAGCAGCTTAGGATGGGGTAACTATGGCTACACCTTC. Translation gives CASSLGWGNYGYTF. The full variable domain, its missing parts supplied by reference TRBV5-1 and TRBJ1-2, is KAGVTQTPRYLIKTRGQQVTLSCSPISGHRSVSWYQQTPGQGLQFLFEYFSETQRNKGNFPGRFSGRQFSNSRSEMNVSTLELGDSALYLCASSLGWGNYGYTFGSGTRLTVV.

This clone was counted once. The chain has TRBV20-1 and TRBJ2-1; D might be TRBD1 (7 bases). Trimming pared 2 bases from V and 0 bases from J, leaving 20 bases between. From germline, CDR1 is DFQATT and CDR2 SNEGSKA (reference sequence). CDR3 length: 18 amino acids. The CDR3 nucleotides read TGCAGTGCTAGACAGGGGGAGAGGGACTTCAGCTCCTACAATGAGCAGTTCTTC. Translated, it gives CSARQGERDFSSYNEQFF.

This clone was found many times. V and J are TRBV20-1 and TRBJ1-2, with D maybe TRBD1 (6 bases). The CDR3 covers 13 residues. Germline V gene data show CDR1 as DFQATT and CDR2 as SNEGSKA (reference sequence). Trimming removed 0 bases from V and 7 bases from J, with 12 bases in between. The CDR3 nucleotides read TGCAGTGCTAGAGAAGCCCGGGACATTGGCTACACCTTC. Residues: CSAREARDIGYTF.

This clone has a count of ten or more. A much larger clone sits a single nucleotide away, making a read error possible. The sample carries other DNA sequences with the same CDR3. This chain uses TRBV18 with TRBJ1-2; D is undetermined. The V gene's germline CDR1 is KGHSH and CDR2 LQKENI. CDR3 length equals 14 residues. The CDR3 DNA follows: TGCGCCAGCTCACCCTCCAGCGCTCGGTATGGCTACACCTTC. Its protein product is CASSPSSARYGYTF.

At least ten counts were recorded for this clone. The DNA for the CDR3 is TGCGCCAGCAGCCTTGGATCTTCCTCCTACAATGAGCAGTTCTTC. It codes for CASSLGSSSYNEQFF. The chain carries TRBV5-1 and TRBJ2-1; D unclear. The CDR3 is made up of 15 amino acids. The germline V and J ends were trimmed by 4 bases and 0 bases, with 11 bases remaining between them. Germline CDR1 and CDR2: SGHRS and YFSETQ.

This clone was counted at least ten times. The chain combines TRBV5-5 with TRBJ2-7, with unresolved D. The length of the CDR3 is 14 residues. The germline gives CDR1 SGHKS, CDR2 YYEKEE (reference sequence). Trimming cost V 4 bases and J 1 base, with 12 bases left between them. DNA for the CDR3: TGTGCCAGCAGCCCTTGGACGTCTTCCTACGAGCAGTACTTC. This translates into CASSPWTSSYEQYF.

This clone was detected many times. The chain employs TRBV7-3 and TRBJ1-1, with D possibly being TRBD1 (5 bases). Germline CDR1 and CDR2: SGHTA and FQGTGA. V was clipped by 5 bases and J by 1 base, with 11 bases between them. The length of the CDR3 is 14 residues. The CDR3 sequence is CASSRGGANTEAFF. In nucleotides, the CDR3 is TGTGCCAGCAGCCGGGGAGGGGCGAACACTGAAGCTTTCTTT. Variable domain in full (rest from reference TRBV7-3 and TRBJ1-1): GAGVSQTPSNKVTEKGKYVELRCDPISGHTALYWYRQSLGQGPEFLIYFQGTGAADDSGLPNDRFFAVRPEGSVSTLKIQRTERGDSAVYLCASSRGGANTEAFFGQGTRLTVV.

This clone was seen repeatedly, ten times or more. The V gene is TRBV3-1, the J gene TRBJ1-1; maybe TRBD1 (5 bases). Germline CDR1 LGHDT, CDR2 YNNKEL (reference sequence). The CDR3 is 13 residues long. V lost 1 base and J 7 bases, leaving 10 bases between the germline ends. DNA of the CDR3: TGTGCCAGCAGCCAAGGACCCAGGGATGAAGCTTTCTTT. Its protein is CASSQGPRDEAFF.

This clone was detected a few times. The chain combines TRBV27 with TRBJ1-1; D perhaps matches TRBD1 (6 bases). This CDR3 comprises 15 residues. The germline V and J ends were trimmed by 2 bases and 10 bases, with 20 bases remaining between them. Looked up from germline, CDR1 is MNHEY and CDR2 is SMNVEV (reference sequence). The CDR3 is CASSLQSTGAMVAFF. The CDR3 DNA sequence: TGTGCCAGCAGTTTACAGTCAACGGGGGCTATGGTAGCTTTCTTT.

The chain joins TRBV30 to TRBJ2-7, with no clear D. CDR1 GTSNPN and CDR2 SVGIG come from the germline V gene (reference sequence). The ends were cut back, 3 bases at V and 5 bases at J, with 11 bases in the middle. The CDR3 runs 12 residues. CDR3 residues: CAWSMWQNEQYF. In DNA, the CDR3 is TGTGCCTGGAGCATGTGGCAGAACGAGCAGTACTTC.

Points on this clone: Since a much larger clone is just one base distant, this may be a read error. The same CDR3 arises from other DNA sequences in this sample as well. The V call is TRBV20-1, the J call TRBJ2-4; 10 bases are a match to TRBD2. This CDR3 has 17 amino acids. Germline lookup yields CDR1 DFQATT and CDR2 SNEGSKA (reference sequence). V lost 4 bases to trimming and J lost 8 bases; unmatched junction nucleotides: 17. CDR3 coding DNA: TGCAGTGCTACCGGGGGCTGGACTAGCGGCAGTTTAGACATTCAGTACTTC. As protein: CSATGGWTSGSLDIQYF.

Many counts were recorded for this clone. The chain carries TRBV7-3 and TRBJ1-3, with D possibly matching TRBD1 (6 bases). Germline assignment: CDR1 SGHTA and CDR2 FQGTGA. The CDR3 contains 13 residues. The V and J ends lost 5 bases and 8 bases respectively, with 13 bases between them. The CDR3 loop is CASSALRGDTIYF. Written as DNA, the CDR3 is TGTGCCAGCAGCGCCTTAAGGGGGGACACCATATATTTT.

This clone was seen ten or more times. V is TRBV2 and J is TRBJ1-1; no definite D call. Looked up from germline, CDR1 is SNHLY and CDR2 is FYNNEI. V was clipped by 3 bases and J by 9 bases, with 14 bases between them. This CDR3 is built from 13 residues. The CDR3 here is CASSDYLGNKAFF. Here the CDR3 DNA reads TGTGCCAGCAGTGATTATTTGGGGAACAAAGCTTTCTTT.

This clone was detected many times. A much larger clone sits a single nucleotide away, making a read error possible. The CDR3 protein is CASSTLDRDSYGYTF. CDR3 sequence (DNA): TGTGCCAGTAGTACCCTGGACAGGGACAGCTATGGCTACACCTTC. The chain is built from TRBV19 and TRBJ1-2, with 8 bases aligning to TRBD1. The germline V gene has CDR1 LNHDA and CDR2 SQIVND (reference sequence). The CDR3 has 15 amino acids. The V segment lost 4 bases and the J segment 4 bases; nucleotides outside the gene matches: 8.

Many counts were recorded for this clone. This chain uses TRBV2 with TRBJ1-6; D not certain. The V gene lost 7 bases and the J gene lost 6 bases, with 16 bases spanning the gap. Looked up from germline, CDR1 is SNHLY and CDR2 is FYNNEI. This CDR3 has 15 residues. The CDR3 loop is CASKEWYLINSPLHF. Here the CDR3 DNA reads TGTGCCAGCAAAGAGTGGTATCTAATTAATTCACCCCTCCACTTT.